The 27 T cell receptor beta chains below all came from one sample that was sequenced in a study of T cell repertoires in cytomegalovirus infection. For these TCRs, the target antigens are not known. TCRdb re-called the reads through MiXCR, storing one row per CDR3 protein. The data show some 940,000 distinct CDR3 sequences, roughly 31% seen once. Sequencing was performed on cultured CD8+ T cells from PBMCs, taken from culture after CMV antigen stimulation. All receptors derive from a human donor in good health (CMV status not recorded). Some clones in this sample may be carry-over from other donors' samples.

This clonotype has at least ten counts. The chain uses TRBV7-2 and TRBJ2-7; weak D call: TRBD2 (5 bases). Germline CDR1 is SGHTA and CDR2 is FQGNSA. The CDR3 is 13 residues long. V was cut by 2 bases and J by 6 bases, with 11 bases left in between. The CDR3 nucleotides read TGTGCCAGCAGCTTATCGATAGGAGGCGAGCAGTACGTC. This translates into CASSLSIGGEQYV.

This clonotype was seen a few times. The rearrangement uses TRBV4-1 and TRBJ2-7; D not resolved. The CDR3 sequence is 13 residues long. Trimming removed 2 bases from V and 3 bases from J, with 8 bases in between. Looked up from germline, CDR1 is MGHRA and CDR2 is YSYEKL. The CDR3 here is CASSQRGDYEQYF. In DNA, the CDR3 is TGCGCCAGCAGCCAAAGAGGAGACTACGAGCAGTACTTC.

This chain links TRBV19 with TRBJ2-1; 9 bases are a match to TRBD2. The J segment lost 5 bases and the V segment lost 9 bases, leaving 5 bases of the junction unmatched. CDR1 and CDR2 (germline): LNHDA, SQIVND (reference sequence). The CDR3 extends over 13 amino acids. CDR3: CASLAGANNEQFF. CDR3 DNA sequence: TGTGCCAGCTTAGCGGGGGCAAACAATGAGCAGTTCTTC.

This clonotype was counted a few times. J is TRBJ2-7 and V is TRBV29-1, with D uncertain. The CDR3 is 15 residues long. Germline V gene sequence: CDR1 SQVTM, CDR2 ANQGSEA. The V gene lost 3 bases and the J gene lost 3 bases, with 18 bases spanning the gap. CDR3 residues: CSVETLNEVGYEQYF. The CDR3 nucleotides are TGCAGCGTTGAGACTCTAAACGAGGTAGGCTACGAGCAGTACTTC.

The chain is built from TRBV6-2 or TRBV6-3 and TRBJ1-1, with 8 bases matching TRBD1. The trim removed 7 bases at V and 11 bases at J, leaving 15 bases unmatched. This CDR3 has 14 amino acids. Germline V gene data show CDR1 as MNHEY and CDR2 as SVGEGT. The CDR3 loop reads CASIREDRDGGAFF. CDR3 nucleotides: TGTGCCAGCATTCGAGAGGACAGGGACGGGGGTGCTTTCTTT.

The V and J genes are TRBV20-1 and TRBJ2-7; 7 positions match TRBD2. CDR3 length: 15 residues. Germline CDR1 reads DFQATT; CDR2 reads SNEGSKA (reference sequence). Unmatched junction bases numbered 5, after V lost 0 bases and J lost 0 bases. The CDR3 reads CSARDPSGTSYEQYV. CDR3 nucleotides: TGCAGTGCTAGAGATCCGAGCGGGACCTCCTACGAGCAGTACGTC.

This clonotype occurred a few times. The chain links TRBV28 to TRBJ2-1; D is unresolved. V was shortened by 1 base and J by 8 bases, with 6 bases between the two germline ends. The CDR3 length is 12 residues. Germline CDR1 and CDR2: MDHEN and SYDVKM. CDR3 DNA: TGTGCCAGCAGTTTATTACTTCATGAGCAGTTCTTC. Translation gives CASSLLLHEQFF.

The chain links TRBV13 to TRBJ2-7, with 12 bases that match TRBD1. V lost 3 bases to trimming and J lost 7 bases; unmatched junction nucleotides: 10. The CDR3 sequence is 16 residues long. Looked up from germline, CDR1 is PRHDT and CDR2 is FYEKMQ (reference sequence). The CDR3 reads CASSFRDRGPQEEQYV. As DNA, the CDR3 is TGTGCCAGCAGCTTCCGGGACAGGGGGCCCCAGGAGGAGCAGTACGTC.

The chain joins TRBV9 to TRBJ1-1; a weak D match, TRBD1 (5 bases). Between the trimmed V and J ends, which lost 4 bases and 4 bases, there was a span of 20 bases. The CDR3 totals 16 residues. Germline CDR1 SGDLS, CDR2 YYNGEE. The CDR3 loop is CASSLWGGELVTEAFF. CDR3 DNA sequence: TGTGCCAGCAGCCTCTGGGGGGGGGAGTTGGTCACTGAAGCTTTCTTT. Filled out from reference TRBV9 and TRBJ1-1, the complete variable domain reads DSGVTQTPKHLITATGQRVTLRCSPRSGDLSVYWYQQSLDQGLQFLIQYYNGEERAKGNILERFSAQQFPDLHSELNLSSLELGDSALYFCASSLWGGELVTEAFFGQGTRLTVV.

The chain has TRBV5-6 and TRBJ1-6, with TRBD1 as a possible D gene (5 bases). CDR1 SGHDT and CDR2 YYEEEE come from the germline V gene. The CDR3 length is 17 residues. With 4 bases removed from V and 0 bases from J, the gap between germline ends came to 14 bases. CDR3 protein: CASSPGLQGSYNSPLHF. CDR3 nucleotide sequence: TGTGCCAGCAGCCCGGGACTCCAGGGCTCCTATAATTCACCCCTCCACTTT. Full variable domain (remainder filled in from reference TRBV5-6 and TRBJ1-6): DAGVTQSPTHLIKTRGQQVTLRCSPKSGHDTVSWYQQALGQGPQFIFQYYEEEERQRGNFPDRFSGHQFPNYSSELNVNALLLGDSALYLCASSPGLQGSYNSPLHFGNGTRLTVT.

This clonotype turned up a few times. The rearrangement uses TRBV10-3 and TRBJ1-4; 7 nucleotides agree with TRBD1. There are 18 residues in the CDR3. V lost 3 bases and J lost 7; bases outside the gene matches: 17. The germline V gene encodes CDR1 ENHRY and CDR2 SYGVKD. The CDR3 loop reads CAISDKQGSPQDGEKLFF. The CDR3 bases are TGTGCCATCAGTGACAAACAGGGGTCCCCCCAGGACGGTGAAAAACTGTTTTTT.

This chain's CDR3 is CASKDIFNVLTF. In DNA, the CDR3 is TGTGCCAGCAAAGACATTTTCAACGTCCTGACTTTC. This sequence joins TRBV6-1 and TRBJ2-6; D not resolved. The CDR3 runs to 12 residues. The V and J ends lost 7 bases and 9 bases respectively, with 10 bases between them. Germline-derived CDR1 and CDR2 are MNHNS and SASEGT.

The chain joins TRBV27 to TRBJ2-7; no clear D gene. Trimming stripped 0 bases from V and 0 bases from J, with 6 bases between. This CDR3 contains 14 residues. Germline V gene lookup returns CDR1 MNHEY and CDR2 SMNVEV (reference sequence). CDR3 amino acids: CASSLSASSYEQYV. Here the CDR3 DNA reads TGTGCCAGCAGTTTATCGGCCAGCTCCTACGAGCAGTACGTC.

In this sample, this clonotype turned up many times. In nucleotides, the CDR3 is TGTGCCAGCAGCCCCGATCCGGGTGCCGTTAGGGGCTACACCTTC. Amino acids: CASSPDPGAVRGYTF. This sequence joins TRBV7-9 and TRBJ1-2; no definite D call. CDR1 is SEHNR, CDR2 FQNEAQ, per germline (reference sequence). V lost 5 bases and J lost 8, with 21 bases in between. This CDR3 region has 15 residues.

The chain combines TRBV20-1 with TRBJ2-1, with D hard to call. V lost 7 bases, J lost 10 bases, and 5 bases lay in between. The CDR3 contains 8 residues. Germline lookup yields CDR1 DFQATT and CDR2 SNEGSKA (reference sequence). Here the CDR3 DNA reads TGCAGTGTAGGGGAGCAGTTCTTC. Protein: CSVGEQFF.

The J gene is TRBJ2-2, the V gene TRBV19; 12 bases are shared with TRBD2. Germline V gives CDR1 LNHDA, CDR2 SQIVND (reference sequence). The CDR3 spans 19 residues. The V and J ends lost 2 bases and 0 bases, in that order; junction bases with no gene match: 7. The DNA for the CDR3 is TGTGCCAGTAGTATACCCACTGGACTAGCGGGGACGAACACCGGGGAGCTGTTTTTT. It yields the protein CASSIPTGLAGTNTGELFF. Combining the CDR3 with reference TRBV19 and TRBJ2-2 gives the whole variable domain DGGITQSPKYLFRKEGQNVTLSCEQNLNHDAMYWYRQDPGQGLRLIYYSQIVNDFQKGDIAEGYSVSREKKESFPLTVTSAQKNPTAFYLCASSIPTGLAGTNTGELFFGEGSRLTVL.

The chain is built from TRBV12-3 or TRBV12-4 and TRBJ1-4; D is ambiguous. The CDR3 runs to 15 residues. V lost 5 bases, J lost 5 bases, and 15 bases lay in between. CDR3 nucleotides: TGTGCCAGCAGTCTCAGACCGGTACCAAATGAAAAACTGTTTTTT. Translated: CASSLRPVPNEKLFF.

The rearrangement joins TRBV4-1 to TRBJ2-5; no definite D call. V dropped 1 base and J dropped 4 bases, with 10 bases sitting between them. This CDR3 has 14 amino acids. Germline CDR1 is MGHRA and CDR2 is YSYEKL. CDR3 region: CASSQVSMGETQYF. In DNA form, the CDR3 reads TGCGCCAGCAGCCAAGTATCTATGGGAGAGACCCAGTACTTC.

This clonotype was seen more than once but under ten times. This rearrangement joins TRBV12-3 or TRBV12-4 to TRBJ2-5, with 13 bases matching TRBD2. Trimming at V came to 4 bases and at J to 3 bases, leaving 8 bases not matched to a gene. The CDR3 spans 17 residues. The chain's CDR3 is CASSSRTSGGPEETQYF. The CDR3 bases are TGTGCCAGCAGTTCCCGGACTAGCGGGGGTCCGGAAGAGACCCAGTACTTC.

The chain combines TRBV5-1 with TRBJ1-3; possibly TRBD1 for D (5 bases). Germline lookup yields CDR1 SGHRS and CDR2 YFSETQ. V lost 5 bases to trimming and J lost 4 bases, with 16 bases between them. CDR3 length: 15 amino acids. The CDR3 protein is CASRRDPGSGNTIYF. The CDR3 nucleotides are TGCGCCAGCAGGAGGGACCCCGGGTCCGGAAACACCATATATTTT.

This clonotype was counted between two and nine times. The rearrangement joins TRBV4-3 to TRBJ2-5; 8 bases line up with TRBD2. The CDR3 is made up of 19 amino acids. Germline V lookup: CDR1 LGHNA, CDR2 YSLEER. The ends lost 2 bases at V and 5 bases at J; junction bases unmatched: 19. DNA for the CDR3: TGCGCCAGCAGCCAAAACTACCCCTGGGGAGGCGGGGGGCGGGAGACCCAGTACTTC. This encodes CASSQNYPWGGGGRETQYF.

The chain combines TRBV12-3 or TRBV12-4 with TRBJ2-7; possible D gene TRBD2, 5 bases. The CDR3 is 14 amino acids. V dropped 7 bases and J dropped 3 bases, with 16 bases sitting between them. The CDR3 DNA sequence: TGTGCCAGCAAGTTCGGCACGGGGAACTACGAGCAGTACTTC. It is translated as CASKFGTGNYEQYF.

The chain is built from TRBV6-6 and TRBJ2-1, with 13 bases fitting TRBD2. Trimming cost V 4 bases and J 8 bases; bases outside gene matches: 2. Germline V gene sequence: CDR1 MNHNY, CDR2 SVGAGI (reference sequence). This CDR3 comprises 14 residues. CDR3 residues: CASSWTSGGYEQFF. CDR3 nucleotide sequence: TGTGCCAGCAGTTGGACTAGCGGGGGATATGAGCAGTTCTTC.

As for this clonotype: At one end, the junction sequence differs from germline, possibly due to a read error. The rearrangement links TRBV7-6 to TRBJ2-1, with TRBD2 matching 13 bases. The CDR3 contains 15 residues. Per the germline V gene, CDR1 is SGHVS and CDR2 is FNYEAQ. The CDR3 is CTSSLVLAGGREQFF. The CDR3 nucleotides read TGTACCAGCAGCTTAGTACTAGCGGGGGGGCGTGAGCAGTTCTTC.

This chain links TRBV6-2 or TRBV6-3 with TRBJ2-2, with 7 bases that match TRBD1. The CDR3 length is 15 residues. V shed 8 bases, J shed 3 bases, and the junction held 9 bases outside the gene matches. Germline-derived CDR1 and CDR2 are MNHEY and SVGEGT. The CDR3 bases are TGTGCCAGCTTAGACAGGGACATTGACACCGGGGAGCTGTTTTTT. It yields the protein CASLDRDIDTGELFF.

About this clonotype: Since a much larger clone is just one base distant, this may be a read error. The CDR3 here is CDSSLQTSGRYEQYV. The CDR3 bases are TGTGACAGCAGCCTTCAGACTAGCGGGCGCTACGAGCAGTACGTC. The chain employs TRBV7-2 and TRBJ2-7, with TRBD2 matching 10 bases. Germline-derived CDR1 and CDR2 are SGHTA and FQGNSA. The CDR3 extends over 15 amino acids.

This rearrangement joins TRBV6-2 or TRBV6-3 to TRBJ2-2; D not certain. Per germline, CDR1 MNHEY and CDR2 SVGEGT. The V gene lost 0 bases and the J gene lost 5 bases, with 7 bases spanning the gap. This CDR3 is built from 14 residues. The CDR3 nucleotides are TGTGCCAGCAGTTACTCCTACCCGACCGGGGAGCTGTTTTTT. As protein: CASSYSYPTGELFF.